These 10 T cell receptor beta chains were sequenced from one sample in a study of CD8+ T cells in alopecia areata. Treatment denoted: oral pan-JAK inhibitor, 5-10 mg twice daily. Extracted RNA was reverse transcribed, and the resulting cDNA served as sequencing template. Libraries were prepared by immunoSEQ multiplex PCR; TCRdb keeps only in-frame clonotypes and omits some of them. The sample consists of about 140,000 clones, roughly 86% of them appearing once. This specimen consisted of CD8+ T cells sorted from blood, obtained at week 4, from a patient treated with tofacitinib. These receptors all stem from a human donor with alopecia areata.

V gene TRBV11-2 combines with J gene TRBJ2-7, with 10 bases aligning to TRBD2. The CDR3 consists of 12 residues. Germline V gene lookup returns CDR1 SGHAT and CDR2 FQNNGV. The junction had 3 bases not matched to a gene; V was cut back by 10 bases and J by 3 bases. This CDR3 is CATSSGSYEQYF. The CDR3 nucleotides are TGTGCCACCTCTAGCGGGAGCTACGAGCAGTACTTC.

This clone appeared a few times. This rearrangement joins TRBV5-1 to TRBJ2-7; D not resolved. The CDR3 totals 14 residues. Germline V gene lookup returns CDR1 SGHRS and CDR2 YFSETQ. V was shortened by 6 bases and J by 2 bases, with 15 bases between the two germline ends. The CDR3 nucleotides are TGCGCCAGCACCCCTGGGGTAGCTCCCTACGAGCAGTACTTC. Its translation: CASTPGVAPYEQYF.

The CDR3 nucleotides read TGCGCCAGCAGCCCACGAGGGAAGGCATCCTACAATGAGCAGTTCTTC. It encodes CASSPRGKASYNEQFF. J is TRBJ2-1 and V is TRBV5-1; tentatively, D is TRBD2 (5 bases). The V gene lost 4 bases and the J gene lost 1 base, with 15 bases spanning the gap. This CDR3 is built from 16 residues. CDR1 and CDR2 (germline): SGHRS, YFSETQ.

The chain has TRBV29-1 and TRBJ1-2; 7 positions agree with TRBD1. CDR1 and CDR2 from the germline V gene are SQVTM and ANQGSEA. There are 11 residues in the CDR3. The junction had 12 bases not matched to a gene; V was cut back by 7 bases and J by 13 bases. CDR3 bases: TGCAGCGCCGCGACAGGGATGGGGATCACCTTC. Protein product: CSAATGMGITF.

Concerning this clone itself: The junction departs from the called germline gene at one end, perhaps through a read error. The same CDR3 is also encoded by other DNA sequences in this sample. The chain is built from TRBV11-1 and TRBJ2-1; 11 bases line up with TRBD2. The CDR3 length is 16 residues. CDR1 and CDR2 (germline): SGHAT, FQDESV (reference sequence). Written as DNA, the CDR3 is TGTGCCAGCAGCTTGTTACTAGCGGGAGTTCTCGATGAGCAATTCTTC. The encoded protein is CASSLLLAGVLDEQFF.

The chain links TRBV28 to TRBJ2-7; D is possibly TRBD1 or TRBD2 (5 bases each). V was pared by 6 bases and J by 2 bases, with 14 bases between. The CDR3 has 14 amino acids. CDR1 MDHEN and CDR2 SYDVKM come from the germline V gene. This chain's CDR3 is CASSLRDGPYEQYF. CDR3 nucleotide sequence: TGTGCCAGCAGCCTCCGGGACGGCCCCTACGAGCAGTACTTC. The full variable domain, its missing parts supplied by reference TRBV28 and TRBJ2-7, is DVKVTQSSRYLVKRTGEKVFLECVQDMDHENMFWYRQDPGLGLRLIYFSYDVKMKEKGDIPEGYSVSREKKERFSLILESASTNQTSMYLCASSLRDGPYEQYFGPGTRLTVT.

This clone showed up just once. This sequence joins TRBV29-1 and TRBJ2-2; TRBD2 matches at 13 bases. This CDR3 has 15 amino acids. The trim removed 7 bases at V and 4 bases at J, leaving 6 bases unmatched. Germline V gene sequence: CDR1 SQVTM, CDR2 ANQGSEA. In DNA, the CDR3 is TGCAGCGCTGCACGACTAGCGGGAGGCACCGGGGAGCTGTTTTTT. Amino acid sequence: CSAARLAGGTGELFF.

The chain carries TRBV23-1 and TRBJ1-4, with 7 nucleotides matching TRBD1. TRBV23-1 is labeled an ORF, and its function is uncertain. V lost 2 bases and J lost 6; bases outside the gene matches: 6. CDR3 length equals 15 residues. CDR3: CASSQQGGDDEKLFF. In nucleotides, the CDR3 is TGCGCCAGCAGTCAACAAGGGGGCGACGATGAAAAACTGTTTTTT.

This chain joins TRBV6-5 and TRBJ1-1; no clear D gene. The length of the CDR3 is 13 residues. Trimming removed 2 bases at V and 4 bases at J, with 8 bases between. Germline V gives CDR1 MNHEY, CDR2 SVGAGI. DNA of the CDR3: TGTGCCAGCAGTTACGGCAGAGGCACTGAAGCTTTCTTT. This codes for CASSYGRGTEAFF.

The V and J genes are TRBV5-1 and TRBJ1-1; D ambiguous. CDR3 length: 17 amino acids. Trimming removed 0 bases from V and 1 base from J, with 16 bases in between. CDR1 SGHRS and CDR2 YFSETQ come from the germline V gene. CDR3 loop: CASSLGSGRGENTEAFF. The CDR3 DNA follows: TGCGCCAGCAGCTTGGGGTCCGGGAGAGGTGAGAACACTGAAGCTTTCTTT.